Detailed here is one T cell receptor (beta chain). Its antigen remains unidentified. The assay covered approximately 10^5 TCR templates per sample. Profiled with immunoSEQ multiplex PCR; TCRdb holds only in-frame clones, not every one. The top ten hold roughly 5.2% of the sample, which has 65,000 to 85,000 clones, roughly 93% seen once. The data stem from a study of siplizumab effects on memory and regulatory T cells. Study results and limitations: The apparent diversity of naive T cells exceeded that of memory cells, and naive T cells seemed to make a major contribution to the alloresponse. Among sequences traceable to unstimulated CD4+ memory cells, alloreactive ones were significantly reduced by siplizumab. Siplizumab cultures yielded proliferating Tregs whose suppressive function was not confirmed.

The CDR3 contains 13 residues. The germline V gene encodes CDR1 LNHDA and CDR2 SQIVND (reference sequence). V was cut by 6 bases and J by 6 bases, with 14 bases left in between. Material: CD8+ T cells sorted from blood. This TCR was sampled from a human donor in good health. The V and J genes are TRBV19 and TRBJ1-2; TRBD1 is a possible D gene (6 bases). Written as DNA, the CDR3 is TGTGCCAGTAGCCTGGGGACAAGGAATGGCTACACCTTC. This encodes CASSLGTRNGYTF.